Each of the 9 T cell receptor beta chains below was sequenced from the same sample in a study of cytotoxic CD8 clonotypes in ibrutinib-treated CLL. Clones were sequenced by immunoSEQ multiplex PCR, and TCRdb holds only the in-frame ones, with some missing. Among fewer than 20,000 clones, about 64% were seen once, and the ten largest hold 25%. The sequenced sample was PBMCs, obtained after 12 months of ibrutinib treatment. All receptors come from a human donor with chronic lymphocytic leukemia.

There are a few counts of this clone. The gene calls are TRBV11-2 and TRBJ2-7; D is ambiguous. Deletions cut 4 bases from V and 1 base from J, with 14 bases between. CDR1 SGHAT and CDR2 FQNNGV come from the germline V gene. This CDR3 has 15 amino acids. For the CDR3, the DNA is TGTGCCAGCAGCTCCCTCGGGCAGCCGTCCTACGAGCAGTACTTC. It is translated as CASSSLGQPSYEQYF.

The V gene is TRBV5-1, the J gene TRBJ2-1; D is perhaps TRBD2 (6 bases). CDR1 and CDR2 (germline): SGHRS, YFSETQ. Trimming shortened V by 6 bases and J by 6 bases, and 13 bases separated the two germline ends. CDR3 length: 13 amino acids. The CDR3, as DNA: TGCGCCAGCACCGTGGGGACTGTCAATGAGCAGTTCTTC. It specifies CASTVGTVNEQFF.

This rearrangement joins TRBV6-1 to TRBJ2-3, with a possible D match to TRBD2 (6 bases). The CDR3 is 15 amino acids. V was pared by 9 bases and J by 4 bases, with 20 bases between. Germline V lookup: CDR1 MNHNS, CDR2 SASEGT. The CDR3 loop reads CASCLEVGGADTQYF. The DNA for the CDR3 is TGTGCCAGTTGTTTGGAGGTGGGAGGCGCAGATACGCAGTATTTT.

V and J are TRBV2 and TRBJ2-1; weak D call: TRBD2 (6 bases). V gave up 4 bases and J gave up 2 bases, with 9 bases separating them. This CDR3 contains 14 residues. Germline V gene data show CDR1 as SNHLY and CDR2 as FYNNEI. CDR3: CASSARDPYNEQFF. CDR3 coding DNA: TGTGCCAGCAGTGCGCGGGACCCCTACAATGAGCAGTTCTTC.

V usage is TRBV21-1 and J usage is TRBJ1-3. TRBV21-1 is a pseudogene locus. The CDR3 is 16 residues long. CDR3 in amino acids: CASSISEKSSGNTIYF. Written as DNA, the CDR3 is TGTGCCAGCAGCATCTCGGAAAAGAGCTCTGGAAACACCATATATTTT.

The chain has TRBV4-2 and TRBJ2-3; TRBD2 agrees at 14 bases. Looked up from germline, CDR1 is LGHNA and CDR2 is YNFKEQ. This CDR3 region has 16 residues. J lost 5 bases, V lost 4 bases, and 5 bases had no gene match. CDR3 protein: CASSPRTSGRRDTQYF. CDR3 DNA sequence: TGTGCCAGCAGCCCAAGGACTAGCGGGAGGAGAGATACGCAGTATTTT.

This chain links TRBV28 with TRBJ2-5; a possible D gene is TRBD1 (5 bases). Trimming shortened V by 5 bases and J by 4 bases, and 23 bases separated the two germline ends. The CDR3 covers 17 residues. Germline CDR1 is MDHEN and CDR2 is SYDVKM. CDR3 protein: CASSPARFDQGGETQYF. The CDR3 DNA reads TGTGCCAGCAGTCCCGCCCGATTTGATCAGGGCGGAGAGACCCAGTACTTC.

This chain links TRBV7-9 with TRBJ2-2; D is undetermined. CDR3 size: 11 residues. The germline V gene encodes CDR1 SEHNR and CDR2 FQNEAQ (reference sequence). Deletions cut 3 bases from V and 6 bases from J, with 2 bases between. DNA for the CDR3: TGTGCCAGCAGCTTTCCCGGGGAGCTGTTTTTT. The encoded protein is CASSFPGELFF.

The chain joins TRBV28 to TRBJ1-5; D uncertain. The germline gives CDR1 MDHEN, CDR2 SYDVKM. This CDR3 region has 14 residues. V dropped 5 bases and J dropped 11 bases, with 19 bases sitting between them. Here the CDR3 reads CASSPGGKPEAQHF. The DNA of the CDR3 is TGTGCCAGCAGTCCCGGTGGGAAGCCAGAGGCCCAGCATTTT.